This T cell receptor beta chain was documented in a study of blood T cell repertoires in COVID-19. Overall study context: Specimens from acute and convalescent COVID-19 originated in the United States, Italy and Spain.

The data were produced by immunoSEQ multiplex PCR, yet TCRdb's version contains in-frame clones alone and is incomplete. Of about 170,000 clones in the sample, about four fifths were seen once. CDR3 length: 16 residues. Trimming cost V 4 bases and J 2 bases; bases outside gene matches: 8. The germline V gene has CDR1 SGHRS and CDR2 YFSETQ. What was sequenced was peripheral blood. This sequence originates from a woman at least 80 years old with COVID-19, enrolled during active disease. The chain employs TRBV5-1 and TRBJ2-5, with TRBD1 matching over 10 bases. The CDR3 nucleotides read TGCGCCAGCAGCCCTGGACAGGGGGTGACTCAAGAGACCCAGTACTTC. Translated, it gives CASSPGQGVTQETQYF.